These T cell receptor beta chains were read from a single sample in a study of cytomegalovirus exposure and HLA in healthy donors. The assay was immunoSEQ multiplex PCR, and TCRdb's table has in-frame clones only and misses some. The table has about 98,000 clones, more than 75% seen once. Sequenced sample: PBMCs. These receptors all come from a human donor in good health. The CDR3 runs from the conserved cysteine through the conserved F or W. D genes are given only for firm matches. Some rows mark clone size as missing; the rest say once, few, many or name a class of expanded clone.

TRBV12-5,NA,13,TRBJ1-1,few,TGTGCTAGGAACGACTTTGCGGGCACTGAAGCTTTCTTT,CARNDFAGTEAFF
TRBV29-1,NA,12,TRBJ2-5,NA,TGCAGCGTTGAAGGGAGGAGGGAGACCCAGTACTTC,CSVEGRRETQYF
TRBV5-1,NA,13,TRBJ2-1,NA,TGCGCCAGCAGCGCCTGGGCATACAATGAGCAGTTCTTC,CASSAWAYNEQFF
TRBV11-2,NA,14,TRBJ1-2,NA,TGTGCCAGCAGCCGCGCGGGACGGATCTATGGCTACACCTTC,CASSRAGRIYGYTF
TRBV5-1,NA,15,TRBJ1-3,NA,TGCGCCAGCAGCTTGTCGGGGGGATCTGGAAACACCATATATTTT,CASSLSGGSGNTIYF
TRBV29-1,TRBD1,14,TRBJ2-1,NA,TGCAGCGCCAGGGGACAGGGTAGCTACAATGAGCAGTTCTTC,CSARGQGSYNEQFF
TRBV5-6,TRBD1,14,TRBJ2-4,NA,TGTGCCAGCAGCTCGCCCCGACAGGGAAACATTCAGTACTTC,CASSSPRQGNIQYF
TRBV5-1,TRBD1,15,TRBJ1-3,NA,TGCGCCAGCAGCTCTGGACAGGCGGCTGGAAACACCATATATTTT,CASSSGQAAGNTIYF
TRBV2,NA,13,TRBJ2-5,NA,TGTGCCAGCAAGTATGGGGCGTGGGAGACCCAGTACTTC,CASKYGAWETQYF
TRBV27,NA,14,TRBJ2-1,NA,TGTGCCAGCAGTTTGGAGTCCTCCTACAATGAGCAGTTCTTC,CASSLESSYNEQFF
TRBV5-1,TRBD2,14,TRBJ2-1,NA,TGCGCCAGCAGCGGGGGGGGGACGAGCAATGAGCAGTTCTTC,CASSGGGTSNEQFF